Reported below is one T cell receptor (beta chain). Here immunoSEQ multiplex PCR was the method, and the copy in TCRdb shows in-frame clones only, minus some. The table lists tens of thousands of clones, around 90% of them singletons. The entry originates in a study of T cell changes during pregnancy in multiple sclerosis. The source of this sequence is a female donor with multiple sclerosis, enrolled in a pregnancy study. This material consisted of CD4+ T cells from peripheral blood mononuclear cells, taken in the third trimester of pregnancy.

CDR3 sequence: CASSYSFGGGYGYTF. The DNA of the CDR3 is TGTGCCAGCAGTTACTCGTTCGGGGGTGGCTATGGCTACACCTTC. This chain joins TRBV6-5 and TRBJ1-2, with D possibly being TRBD1 (5 bases). V was cut by 0 bases and J by 4 bases, with 12 bases left in between. In germline, CDR1 is MNHEY, CDR2 SVGAGI. The length of the CDR3 is 15 residues.